This TCR beta chain was sequenced for a study of CD8+CD57+ T cells in acquired aplastic anemia. Germline loops: CDR1 PRHDT, CDR2 FYEKMQ (reference sequence). After removal of 0 bases from V and 15 bases from J, the junction contained 12 bases not matched to a gene. This CDR3 has 16 amino acids. By flow cytometry, patients selected for sequencing had shown an expansion of CD8+CD57+ cells. As a group, the patients uniformly had severe acquired aplastic anemia. Researchers used genomic DNA as the template to profile TCR beta VDJ and CDR3. TCRdb re-called the reads through MiXCR, storing one row per CDR3 protein. This table has about 260,000 distinct CDR3 sequences, less than 85% appearing once.

V and J are TRBV13 and TRBJ2-6, with 9 nucleotides matching TRBD1. Source material: sorted CD4+, CD8+, or CD8+CD57+ T cells (not recorded which) from PBMCs. This receptor was taken from a human donor with aplastic anemia. The CDR3 here is CASSLGDRGLDYGLTF. The CDR3 nucleotides are TGTGCCAGCAGCTTAGGGGACAGGGGCTTGGACTATGGCCTGACTTTC.